The 26 T cell receptor beta chains below all came from one sample that was sequenced in a study of memory CD4+ T cells and cytomegalovirus serostatus. TCRdb keeps only in-frame clones here, not all; method: immunoSEQ multiplex PCR. The table shows tens of thousands of clones, with 75% to 80% occurring only once. Single viable CD3+CD4+CD8-CD45RO+ cells were sorted as the memory CD4+ T cells. The specimen was memory CD4+ T cells from blood. Receptors were obtained from an adult in good health and CMV-seropositive.

The rearrangement joins TRBV5-1 to TRBJ1-2; 7 bases are a match to TRBD1. J gave up 1 base and V 0 bases, and 9 bases lay outside the gene matches. The germline V gene has CDR1 SGHRS and CDR2 YFSETQ. The length of the CDR3 is 17 residues. The CDR3 nucleotides are TGCGCCAGCAGCTTGGAGGCACAGGGGTTGGATAACTATGGCTACACCTTC. It specifies CASSLEAQGLDNYGYTF.

The rearrangement uses TRBV6-5 and TRBJ1-3; D not certain. Germline values: CDR1 MNHEY, CDR2 SVGAGI. The V gene lost 8 bases and the J gene lost 3 bases, with 11 bases spanning the gap. CDR3 length: 13 amino acids. The CDR3 nucleotides are TGTGCCAGCCATAGAGGAGTTGGAAACACCATATATTTT. Residues: CASHRGVGNTIYF.

The chain is built from TRBV2 and TRBJ1-5; D gene uncertain. CDR3 length: 15 amino acids. Germline V lookup: CDR1 SNHLY, CDR2 FYNNEI. The germline V and J ends were trimmed by 0 bases and 7 bases, with 13 bases remaining between them. CDR3 sequence reads: CASSEAAGRAQPQHF. The CDR3, as DNA: TGTGCCAGCAGTGAAGCGGCGGGGAGGGCGCAGCCCCAGCATTTT.

V and J are TRBV6-5 and TRBJ1-2; TRBD1 aligns across 7 bases. The CDR3 totals 13 residues. The V gene's germline CDR1 is MNHEY and CDR2 SVGAGI. V trimming: 7 bases; J trimming: 8 bases; junction bases outside the gene matches: 10. CDR3: CASTTPQGPGYTF. CDR3 bases: TGTGCCAGCACTACTCCACAGGGGCCCGGCTACACCTTC.

This clone has a handful of counts. CDR3 in DNA: TGTGCCTGGAGCCAGGGGCCGGGGCAGCCCCAGCATTTT. Protein sequence: CAWSQGPGQPQHF. This chain links TRBV30 with TRBJ1-5, with a tentative D call TRBD1 (6 bases). The CDR3 sequence is 13 residues long. The ends were cut back, 3 bases at V and 7 bases at J, with 13 bases in the middle. The V gene's germline CDR1 is GTSNPN and CDR2 SVGIG (reference sequence).

Only a few counts were recorded for this clone. The genes are TRBV9 and TRBJ2-5; 9 bases line up with TRBD2. CDR3 length: 15 amino acids. The trim removed 0 bases at V and 5 bases at J, leaving 5 bases unmatched. Germline-derived CDR1 and CDR2 are SGDLS and YYNGEE. CDR3 residues: CASSVAAGGLETQYF. For the CDR3, the DNA is TGTGCCAGCAGCGTAGCGGCGGGAGGGCTCGAGACCCAGTACTTC.

J is TRBJ1-4 and V is TRBV7-9; possible D gene TRBD1, 5 bases. This CDR3 has 15 residues. V was shortened by 0 bases and J by 4 bases, with 9 bases between the two germline ends. Germline loops: CDR1 SEHNR, CDR2 FQNEAQ (reference sequence). The CDR3 DNA follows: TGTGCCAGCAGCTTAGCGTGGGGGAGTAATGAAAAACTGTTTTTT. This translates into CASSLAWGSNEKLFF.

The genes are TRBV11-3 and TRBJ1-4; tentatively, D is TRBD1 (5 bases). CDR1 SGHNT and CDR2 YENEEA come from the germline V gene. The V end lost 1 base, the J end lost 16 bases, and 28 bases lay between the germline ends. The CDR3 is 17 residues long. In nucleotides, the CDR3 is TGTGCCAGCAGCTTAGGGTTAGGAACAGGAAAAAATCAAGGCGGGTTTTTT. Its protein is CASSLGLGTGKNQGGFF.

This rearrangement joins TRBV5-6 to TRBJ2-7, with D possibly TRBD1 on 7 matching bases. This CDR3 is 16 amino acids long. Germline V gene sequence: CDR1 SGHDT, CDR2 YYEEEE. V was cut by 3 bases and J by 3 bases, with 19 bases left in between. The CDR3 reads CASSSQGGPLHYEQYF. The DNA for the CDR3 is TGTGCCAGCAGCTCTCAGGGGGGTCCTCTCCACTACGAGCAGTACTTC.

The chain employs TRBV7-9 and TRBJ1-2; no definite D call. CDR1 and CDR2 from the germline V gene are SEHNR and FQNEAQ (reference sequence). The V end lost 5 bases, the J end lost 8 bases, and 9 bases lay between the germline ends. CDR3 length: 11 residues. The CDR3 reads CASSPLGGYTF. DNA of the CDR3: TGTGCCAGCAGCCCTCTCGGGGGCTACACCTTC.

By share, this clone ranks as medium-sized (0.01 to 0.1%). The rearrangement joins TRBV5-5 to TRBJ2-3, with D unresolved. Between the trimmed V and J ends, which lost 1 base and 1 base, there was a span of 1 base. CDR1 and CDR2 from the germline V gene are SGHKS and YYEKEE (reference sequence). The CDR3 length is 12 residues. This CDR3 reads CASSLRTDTQYF. Here the CDR3 DNA reads TGTGCCAGCAGCTTGCGCACAGATACGCAGTATTTT.

V gene TRBV18 combines with J gene TRBJ2-1; the match to TRBD2 covers 10 bases. After removal of 3 bases from V and 9 bases from J, the junction contained 5 bases not matched to a gene. The CDR3 extends over 14 amino acids. Germline V gives CDR1 KGHSH, CDR2 LQKENI. This CDR3 is CASSPSSGSTEQFF. CDR3 DNA: TGTGCCAGCTCACCGTCTAGCGGGAGTACTGAGCAGTTCTTC.

This chain uses TRBV7-2 with TRBJ1-1; no firm D call. The CDR3 consists of 14 residues. Per the germline V gene, CDR1 is SGHTA and CDR2 is FQGNSA. V shed 2 bases and J shed 2 bases, with 9 bases lying between them. The CDR3 DNA reads TGTGCCAGCAGCTTATGGGCCGCTAACACTGAAGCTTTCTTT. The encoded protein is CASSLWAANTEAFF.

J is TRBJ1-2 and V is TRBV5-1; no firm D call. This CDR3 has 15 residues. The V end lost 3 bases, the J end lost 4 bases, and 16 bases lay between the germline ends. Germline V gene lookup returns CDR1 SGHRS and CDR2 YFSETQ. Written as DNA, the CDR3 is TGCGCCAGCAGCTCGAACCTTGCAGGCGGCTATGGCTACACCTTC. This codes for CASSSNLAGGYGYTF.

The chain employs TRBV7-6 and TRBJ2-5; 8 positions agree with TRBD1. CDR1 and CDR2 (germline): SGHVS, FNYEAQ. V trimming: 4 bases; J trimming: 5 bases; junction bases outside the gene matches: 12. This CDR3 is built from 16 residues. The CDR3 nucleotides read TGTGCCAGCAGCTACAGGGGGGTGGGCTCGGGGGAGACCCAGTACTTC. It specifies CASSYRGVGSGETQYF.

The chain uses TRBV15 and TRBJ2-1; 11 nucleotides match TRBD2. The germline V gene encodes CDR1 LNHNV and CDR2 YYDKDF (reference sequence). After removal of 0 bases from V and 7 bases from J, the junction contained 2 bases not matched to a gene. CDR3 size: 15 residues. The CDR3 spells CATSRDTSGGNEQFF. In DNA form, the CDR3 reads TGTGCCACCAGCAGAGATACTAGCGGGGGTAATGAGCAGTTCTTC.

Of note for this clone: The identical CDR3 is also encoded by other nucleotide sequences in the sample. The chain links TRBV20-1 to TRBJ2-1; no definite D call. Germline V gene data show CDR1 as DFQATT and CDR2 as SNEGSKA (reference sequence). V was clipped by 4 bases and J by 4 bases, with 5 bases between them. The CDR3 covers 11 residues. The CDR3 bases are TGCAGTGCTACCTCGTACAATGAGCAGTTCTTC. It yields the protein CSATSYNEQFF.

This clone is judged medium-sized. V gene TRBV7-9 combines with J gene TRBJ2-2; possible D gene TRBD2, 6 bases. Germline CDR1 and CDR2: SEHNR and FQNEAQ (reference sequence). Trimming removed 1 base at V and 6 bases at J, with 15 bases between. The CDR3 extends over 16 amino acids. CDR3 sequence: CASSLGSSGSAGELFF. For the CDR3, the DNA is TGTGCCAGCAGCTTAGGGTCAAGCGGGTCGGCCGGGGAGCTGTTTTTT.

The chain links TRBV18 to TRBJ2-5; 12 positions match TRBD2. The CDR3 covers 16 residues. After removal of 6 bases from V and 4 bases from J, the junction contained 9 bases not matched to a gene. Germline CDR1 KGHSH, CDR2 LQKENI. The CDR3 nucleotides are TGTGCCAGCTCTTATGGACTAGCGGGGTCTGGAGAGACCCAGTACTTC. As protein: CASSYGLAGSGETQYF.

This chain connects TRBV11-2 to TRBJ2-3, with TRBD1 matching over 9 bases. The germline V gene encodes CDR1 SGHAT and CDR2 FQNNGV. J lost 2 bases, V lost 4 bases, and 13 bases had no gene match. This CDR3 region has 18 residues. The CDR3 protein is CASSWKSGTGLLTDTQYF. The CDR3 DNA reads as TGTGCCAGCAGCTGGAAGTCGGGGACAGGGCTGCTCACAGATACGCAGTATTTT.

The chain couples TRBV28 to TRBJ2-7, with D unresolved. The germline CDR1 and CDR2 sequences are MDHEN and SYDVKM. The CDR3 extends over 12 amino acids. The ends were cut back, 2 bases at V and 5 bases at J, with 7 bases in the middle. CDR3 in amino acids: CASSLNRNEQYF. CDR3 in DNA: TGTGCCAGCAGTTTAAATCGGAACGAGCAGTACTTC.

This chain uses TRBV28 with TRBJ2-2, with TRBD2 identical over 14 bases. V trimming: 6 bases; J trimming: 5 bases; junction bases outside the gene matches: 8. The CDR3 is made up of 17 amino acids. Germline CDR1 is MDHEN and CDR2 is SYDVKM. This CDR3 is CASSQRTSGGMTGELFF. DNA for the CDR3: TGTGCCAGCAGCCAAAGGACTAGCGGGGGGATGACCGGGGAGCTGTTTTTT.

The chain joins TRBV27 to TRBJ2-2, with D perhaps matching TRBD1 or TRBD2 (6 bases each). V was trimmed by 2 bases and J by 7 bases, leaving 20 bases between them. This CDR3 spans 17 amino acids. Germline CDR1 is MNHEY and CDR2 is SMNVEV (reference sequence). CDR3 in DNA: TGTGCCAGCAGTTTAAGCTCGGGGGCGAAGAGAATCGGGGAGCTGTTTTTT. It is translated as CASSLSSGAKRIGELFF.

This chain connects TRBV10-3 to TRBJ2-2, with D unresolved. Germline V lookup: CDR1 ENHRY, CDR2 SYGVKD. V lost 3 bases and J 4 bases, leaving 12 bases between the germline ends. This CDR3 is 15 amino acids long. The CDR3 coding sequence is TGTGCCATCAGTGATGGGCAGAGCTTCACCGGGGAGCTGTTTTTT. It encodes CAISDGQSFTGELFF.

The chain is built from TRBV12-2 and TRBJ2-1; the table gives TRBD2 as D, unverified against the DNA. TRBV12-2 is termed a pseudogene. The CDR3 totals 16 residues. The CDR3 is CASRKRTSGGSNEQFF. The CDR3, as DNA: TGTGCAAGTCGCAAAAGGACTAGCGGGGGCAGCAATGAGCAGTTCTTC.

V and J are TRBV7-2 and TRBJ2-7, with D possibly being TRBD2 (5 bases). Germline V lookup: CDR1 SGHTA, CDR2 FQGNSA. The CDR3 totals 14 residues. V shed 5 bases and J shed 4 bases, with 15 bases lying between them. The CDR3 region has the DNA TGTGCCAGCAGCCGACTCACCGAGGGATACGAGCAGTACTTC. This gives the protein CASSRLTEGYEQYF.